The 22 T cell receptor beta chains reported below all come from one sample, sequenced in a study of CD8+ T cells in alopecia areata. Extraction and reverse transcription of RNA yielded cDNA as the sequencing template. Only in-frame clones appear in the TCRdb table, and some are missing; sequencing was by immunoSEQ multiplex PCR. Of 140,000 or so clones listed, less than 75% are singletons. Material for sequencing was CD8+ T cells sorted from blood. The receptors originated from a human donor in good health.

The rearrangement joins TRBV25-1 to TRBJ2-2; D unclear. Per germline, CDR1 MGHDK and CDR2 SYGVNS. The germline V and J ends were trimmed by 11 bases and 3 bases, with 10 bases remaining between them. This CDR3 region has 12 residues. This chain's CDR3 is CASVGYTGELFF. The CDR3 DNA is TGTGCCTCGGTGGGATACACCGGGGAGCTGTTTTTT. The complete variable domain, with remaining parts taken from reference TRBV25-1 and TRBJ2-2, reads EADIYQTPRYLVIGTGKKITLECSQTMGHDKMYWYQQDPGMELHLIHYSYGVNSTEKGDLSSESTVSRIRTEHFPLTLESARPSHTSQYLCASVGYTGELFFGEGSRLTVL.

This chain uses TRBV4-1 with TRBJ1-2; D may be TRBD1 (6 bases). The V end was cut by 4 bases, the J end by 0 bases, with 15 bases between. From germline, CDR1 is MGHRA and CDR2 YSYEKL. The CDR3 spans 16 residues. CDR3 DNA sequence: TGCGCCAGCAGCCTCCCCAGGGGCGAAGCTAACTATGGCTACACCTTC. It is translated as CASSLPRGEANYGYTF.

The rearrangement uses TRBV6-1 and TRBJ1-1; a possible D gene is TRBD1 (6 bases). Germline V CDR1 and CDR2: MNHNS, SASEGT. The CDR3 consists of 15 residues. V was pared by 7 bases and J by 1 base, with 16 bases between. The DNA for the CDR3 is TGTGCCAGCACCCCTTGGGACACCTCGAACACTGAAGCTTTCTTT. It is translated as CASTPWDTSNTEAFF.

CDR3 DNA sequence: TGTGCCAGCAGTTTCATGGGGGCTGAAGCTTTCTTT. Protein: CASSFMGAEAFF. The genes are TRBV27 and TRBJ1-1; possibly TRBD1 for D (5 bases). Trimming removed 3 bases at V and 6 bases at J, with 8 bases between. CDR3 size: 12 residues. Germline CDR1 and CDR2: MNHEY and SMNVEV (reference sequence).

V usage is TRBV13 and J usage is TRBJ1-5; a weak D match, TRBD1 (5 bases). Germline V lookup: CDR1 PRHDT, CDR2 FYEKMQ (reference sequence). V dropped 4 bases and J dropped 0 bases, with 7 bases sitting between them. The CDR3 has 14 amino acids. The CDR3: CASSSRVSNQPQHF. In DNA, the CDR3 is TGTGCCAGCAGCTCCAGGGTTAGCAATCAGCCCCAGCATTTT.

The chain uses TRBV7-8 and TRBJ2-2, with D unclear. Germline CDR1 reads SGHVS; CDR2 reads FQNEAQ. Trimming removed 8 bases from V and 8 bases from J, with 15 bases in between. CDR3 length: 13 residues. CDR3 residues: CASSFAAPGELFF. The CDR3 DNA reads as TGTGCCAGCTCTTTTGCCGCCCCGGGGGAGCTGTTTTTT. The whole variable domain, remainder taken from reference TRBV7-8 and TRBJ2-2, is GAGVSQSPRYKVAKRGQDVALRCDPISGHVSLFWYQQALGQGPEFLTYFQNEAQLDKSGLPSDRFFAERPEGSVSTLKIQRTQQEDSAVYLCASSFAAPGELFFGEGSRLTVL.

This clone was picked up a small number of times. The chain is built from TRBV29-1 and TRBJ1-1; no clear D. Looked up from germline, CDR1 is SQVTM and CDR2 is ANQGSEA. The CDR3 spans 13 residues. Trimming took 8 bases from V and 1 from J, leaving 14 bases between them. CDR3 nucleotide sequence: TGCAGCTTCAAGCCACCTTCGAACACTGAAGCTTTCTTT. Protein sequence: CSFKPPSNTEAFF.

The chain is built from TRBV27 and TRBJ1-1; possible D gene TRBD1, 5 bases. CDR1 and CDR2 from the germline V gene are MNHEY and SMNVEV (reference sequence). V was trimmed by 4 bases and J by 4 bases, leaving 13 bases between them. This CDR3 spans 14 amino acids. As DNA, the CDR3 is TGTGCCAGCAGTTCCCCCTGGGGGGGCACTGAAGCTTTCTTT. Protein product: CASSSPWGGTEAFF.

This clone was found once. The V and J genes are TRBV5-6 and TRBJ1-2; D is perhaps TRBD1 (6 bases). CDR3 length: 15 residues. V gave up 4 bases and J gave up 2 bases, with 15 bases separating them. Germline V gene data show CDR1 as SGHDT and CDR2 as YYEEEE. CDR3: CASSPRDIFNYGYTF. CDR3 nucleotides: TGTGCCAGCAGCCCGCGGGACATCTTCAACTATGGCTACACCTTC.

The gene calls are TRBV27 and TRBJ1-1, with TRBD1 as a possible D gene (5 bases). The CDR3 runs to 13 residues. V was trimmed by 6 bases and J by 4 bases, leaving 12 bases between them. The germline CDR1 and CDR2 sequences are MNHEY and SMNVEV (reference sequence). The CDR3 DNA follows: TGTGCCAGCAGCGCAGGGTCGGGCACTGAAGCTTTCTTT. Amino acid sequence: CASSAGSGTEAFF.

This clone was counted between two and nine times. This sequence joins TRBV5-4 and TRBJ2-5; D gene ambiguous. V lost 4 bases to trimming and J lost 2 bases, with 12 bases between them. Germline V CDR1 and CDR2: SGHNT, YYREEE (reference sequence). The CDR3 is 14 residues long. The CDR3 spells CASSGSSAQETQYF. For the CDR3, the DNA is TGTGCCAGCAGCGGGTCAAGCGCGCAAGAGACCCAGTACTTC.

This clone has more than one count but fewer than ten. The rearrangement uses TRBV29-1 and TRBJ1-1; 10 nucleotides agree with TRBD1. V lost 4 bases to trimming and J lost 5 bases; unmatched junction nucleotides: 7. In germline, CDR1 is SQVTM, CDR2 ANQGSEA. There are 14 residues in the CDR3. CDR3 loop: CSVAGTGVRTEAFF. The DNA for the CDR3 is TGCAGCGTTGCTGGGACAGGGGTTAGGACTGAAGCTTTCTTT.

This rearrangement joins TRBV28 to TRBJ1-1; D remains ambiguous. There are 10 residues in the CDR3. Germline V gene lookup returns CDR1 MDHEN and CDR2 SYDVKM. Trimming cost V 8 bases and J 1 base, with 2 bases left between them. CDR3 nucleotide sequence: TGTGCCAGCTGGAACACTGAAGCTTTCTTT. Protein: CASWNTEAFF.

This sequence joins TRBV29-1 and TRBJ2-1; TRBD2 matches 14 bases. In germline, CDR1 is SQVTM, CDR2 ANQGSEA. Trimming took 2 bases from V and 9 from J; bases not matched to a gene: 6. This CDR3 has 15 residues. The CDR3 region has the DNA TGCAGCGTTGAATTAGGGACTAGCGGGAGTAGTGAGCAGTTCTTC. Translating it yields CSVELGTSGSSEQFF.

The chain combines TRBV27 with TRBJ2-5, with D unresolved. This CDR3 spans 14 amino acids. V was trimmed by 6 bases and J by 4 bases, leaving 15 bases between them. In germline, CDR1 is MNHEY, CDR2 SMNVEV (reference sequence). The CDR3 bases are TGTGCCAGCAGCCCTCTCCGGGCCTCAGAGACCCAGTACTTC. Translated, it gives CASSPLRASETQYF.

CDR3 in DNA: TGCAGCGTTGCGGGACGGGCATCCTACAATGAGCAGTTCTTC. Protein sequence: CSVAGRASYNEQFF. The chain has TRBV29-1 and TRBJ2-1; D might be TRBD1 or TRBD2, each matching 5 bases. The ends were cut back, 4 bases at V and 1 base at J, with 11 bases in the middle. The CDR3 length is 14 residues. The germline gives CDR1 SQVTM, CDR2 ANQGSEA.

This rearrangement joins TRBV30 to TRBJ2-1, with D perhaps TRBD2 (6 bases). The V and J ends lost 3 bases and 2 bases respectively, with 11 bases between them. This CDR3 has 14 residues. The germline V gene encodes CDR1 GTSNPN and CDR2 SVGIG (reference sequence). DNA for the CDR3: TGTGCCTGGAGCGGGAGTATCGCCTACAATGAGCAGTTCTTC. This gives the protein CAWSGSIAYNEQFF.

The chain joins TRBV7-4 to TRBJ1-5; 7 bases are shared with TRBD1. The V gene's germline CDR1 is SGHVT and CDR2 SQSDAQ. Unmatched junction bases numbered 8, after V lost 5 bases and J lost 4 bases. The CDR3 sequence is 15 residues long. The CDR3 reads CASSNPDRANQPQHF. The CDR3 nucleotides are TGTGCCAGCAGCAACCCCGACAGGGCGAATCAGCCCCAGCATTTT.

The gene calls are TRBV9 and TRBJ2-1; 11 bases line up with TRBD2. Losses at the gene ends were 3 bases for V and 6 bases for J; bases not matched to a gene: 8. The V gene's germline CDR1 is SGDLS and CDR2 YYNGEE. The CDR3 has 16 residues. The CDR3 bases are TGTGCCAGCAGCGCTTTAGCGGGAGGGCCCAGCAATGAGCAGTTCTTC. Encoded protein: CASSALAGGPSNEQFF. The variable domain in full, completed from reference TRBV9 and TRBJ2-1, reads DSGVTQTPKHLITATGQRVTLRCSPRSGDLSVYWYQQSLDQGLQFLIQYYNGEERAKGNILERFSAQQFPDLHSELNLSSLELGDSALYFCASSALAGGPSNEQFFGPGTRLTVL.

The CDR3 sequence is CASSLGGGEQFF. CDR3 nucleotide sequence: TGTGCCAGCAGCTTAGGGGGAGGTGAGCAGTTCTTC. The rearrangement uses TRBV7-6 and TRBJ2-1, with D maybe TRBD2 (6 bases). Trimming cost V 1 base and J 9 bases, with 7 bases left between them. CDR1 is SGHVS, CDR2 FNYEAQ, per germline. The CDR3 runs 12 residues.

This chain links TRBV19 with TRBJ2-1; D possibly corresponds to TRBD2 (6 bases). There are 16 residues in the CDR3. From germline, CDR1 is LNHDA and CDR2 SQIVND (reference sequence). V lost 8 bases to trimming and J lost 2 bases, with 19 bases between them. The CDR3 sequence is CASWLAASIPYNEQFF. DNA for the CDR3: TGTGCCAGTTGGTTAGCGGCCAGTATTCCCTACAATGAGCAGTTCTTC.

The V and J genes are TRBV2 and TRBJ2-3; 11 positions agree with TRBD2. CDR1 and CDR2 from the germline V gene are SNHLY and FYNNEI. V lost 6 bases to trimming and J lost 4 bases; unmatched junction nucleotides: 6. The CDR3 length is 15 residues. The CDR3 protein is CASRSTSGMADTQYF. Written as DNA, the CDR3 is TGTGCCAGCAGATCGACTAGCGGGATGGCAGATACGCAGTATTTT.